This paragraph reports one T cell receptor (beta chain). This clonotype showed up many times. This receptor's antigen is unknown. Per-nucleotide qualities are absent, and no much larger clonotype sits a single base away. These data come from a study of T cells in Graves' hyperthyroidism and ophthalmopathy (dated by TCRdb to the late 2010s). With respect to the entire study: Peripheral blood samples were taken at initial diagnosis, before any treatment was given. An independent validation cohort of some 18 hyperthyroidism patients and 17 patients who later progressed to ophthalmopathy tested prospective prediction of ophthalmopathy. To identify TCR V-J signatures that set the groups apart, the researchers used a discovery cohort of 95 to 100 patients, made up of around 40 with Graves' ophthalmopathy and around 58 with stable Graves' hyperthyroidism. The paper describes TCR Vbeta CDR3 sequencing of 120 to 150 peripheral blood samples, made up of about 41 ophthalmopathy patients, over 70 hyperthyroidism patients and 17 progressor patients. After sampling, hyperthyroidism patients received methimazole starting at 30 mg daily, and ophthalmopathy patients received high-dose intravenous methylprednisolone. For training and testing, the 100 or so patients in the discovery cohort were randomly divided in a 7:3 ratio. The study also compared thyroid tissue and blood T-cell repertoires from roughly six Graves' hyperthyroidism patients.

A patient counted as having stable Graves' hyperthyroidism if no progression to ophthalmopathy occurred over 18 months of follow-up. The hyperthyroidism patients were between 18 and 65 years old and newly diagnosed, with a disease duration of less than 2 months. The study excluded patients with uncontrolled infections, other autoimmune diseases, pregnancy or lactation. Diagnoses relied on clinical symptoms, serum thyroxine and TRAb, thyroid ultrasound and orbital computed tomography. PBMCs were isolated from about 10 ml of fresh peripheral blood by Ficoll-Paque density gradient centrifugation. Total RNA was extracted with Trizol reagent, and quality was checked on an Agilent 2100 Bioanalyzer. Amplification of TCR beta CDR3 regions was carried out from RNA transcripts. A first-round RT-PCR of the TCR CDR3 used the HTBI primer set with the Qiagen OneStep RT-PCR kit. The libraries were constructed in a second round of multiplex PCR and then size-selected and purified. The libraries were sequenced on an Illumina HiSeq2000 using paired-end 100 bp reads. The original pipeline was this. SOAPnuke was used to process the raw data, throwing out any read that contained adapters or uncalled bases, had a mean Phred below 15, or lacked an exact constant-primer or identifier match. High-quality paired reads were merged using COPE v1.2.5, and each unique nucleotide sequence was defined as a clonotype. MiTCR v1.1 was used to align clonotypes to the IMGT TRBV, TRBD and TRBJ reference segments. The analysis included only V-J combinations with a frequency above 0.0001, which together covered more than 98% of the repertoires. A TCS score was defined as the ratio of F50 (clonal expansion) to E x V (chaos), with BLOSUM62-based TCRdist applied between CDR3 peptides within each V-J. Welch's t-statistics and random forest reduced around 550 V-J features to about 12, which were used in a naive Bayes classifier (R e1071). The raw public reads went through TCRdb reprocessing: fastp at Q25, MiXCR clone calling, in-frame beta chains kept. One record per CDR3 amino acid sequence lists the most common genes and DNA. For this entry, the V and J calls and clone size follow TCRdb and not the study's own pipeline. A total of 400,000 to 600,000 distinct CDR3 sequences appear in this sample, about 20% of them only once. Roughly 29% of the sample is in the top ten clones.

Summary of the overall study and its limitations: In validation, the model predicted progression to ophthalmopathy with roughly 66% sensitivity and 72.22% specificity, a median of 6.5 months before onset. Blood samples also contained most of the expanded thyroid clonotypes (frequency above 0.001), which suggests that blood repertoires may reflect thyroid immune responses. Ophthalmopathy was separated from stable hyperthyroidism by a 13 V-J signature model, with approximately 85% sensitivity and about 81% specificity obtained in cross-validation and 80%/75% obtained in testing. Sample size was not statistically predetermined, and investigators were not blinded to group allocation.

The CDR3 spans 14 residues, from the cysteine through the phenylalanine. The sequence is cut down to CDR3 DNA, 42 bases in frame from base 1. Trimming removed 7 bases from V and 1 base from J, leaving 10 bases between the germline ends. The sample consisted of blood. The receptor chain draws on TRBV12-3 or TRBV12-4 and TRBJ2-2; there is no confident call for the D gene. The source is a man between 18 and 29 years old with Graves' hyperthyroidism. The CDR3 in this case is CASTPQMNTGELFF. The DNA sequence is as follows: TGTGCCAGCACTCCCCAGATGAACACCGGGGAGCTGTTTTTT.